The 32 T cell receptor beta chains below all came from one sample that was sequenced in a study of cytomegalovirus exposure and HLA in healthy donors. Method: immunoSEQ multiplex PCR; TCRdb's copy keeps in-frame clones and lacks some. The sample holds 150,000 to 200,000 clones, 86% seen once. The sequencing input was PBMCs. The receptors stem from a woman between 18 and 29 years old in good health and CMV-seronegative.

This chain joins TRBV29-1 and TRBJ1-1; tentative D call: TRBD1 (6 bases). V was pared by 7 bases and J by 5 bases, with 11 bases between. CDR3 length equals 11 residues. Germline CDR1 SQVTM, CDR2 ANQGSEA. Here the CDR3 DNA reads TGCAGCGCATTACAGGGTACTGAAGCTTTCTTT. Encoded protein: CSALQGTEAFF.

In its sample, this clone was seen once. V is TRBV25-1 and J is TRBJ1-2; TRBD1 aligns across 12 bases. The V segment lost 8 bases and the J segment 4 bases; nucleotides outside the gene matches: 14. The CDR3 runs 17 residues. Germline assignment: CDR1 MGHDK and CDR2 SYGVNS. The CDR3 sequence: CASASRDRGRNGYGYTF. CDR3 bases: TGTGCCAGCGCAAGCCGGGACAGGGGGCGAAACGGCTATGGCTACACCTTC.

This clone has only a few counts. This chain connects TRBV11-2 to TRBJ2-7; possible D gene TRBD1, 5 bases. The germline V gene has CDR1 SGHAT and CDR2 FQNNGV. The V end lost 7 bases, the J end lost 2 bases, and 15 bases lay between the germline ends. CDR3 length: 14 residues. CDR3 region: CASTLPSGPYEQYF. The CDR3 DNA reads TGTGCCAGCACCCTCCCGTCAGGGCCCTACGAGCAGTACTTC.

The V and J genes are TRBV15 and TRBJ2-6; no clear D gene. CDR3 length: 18 amino acids. The germline V and J ends were trimmed by 0 bases and 0 bases, with 12 bases remaining between them. Germline V gives CDR1 LNHNV, CDR2 YYDKDF (reference sequence). The CDR3 region is CATSRDFLQVSGANVLTF. The CDR3 DNA is TGTGCCACCAGCAGAGATTTTCTTCAGGTCTCTGGGGCCAACGTCCTGACTTTC.

This clone was seen only a few times. The rearrangement joins TRBV4-2 to TRBJ1-2; 10 positions agree with TRBD1. After removal of 5 bases from V and 6 bases from J, the junction contained 9 bases not matched to a gene. The CDR3 is 15 amino acids. The germline CDR1 and CDR2 sequences are LGHNA and YNFKEQ. For the CDR3, the DNA is TGTGCCAGCAGCGAGCGGGACAGGGGATTGAATGGCTACACCTTC. This codes for CASSERDRGLNGYTF.

This clone came up once. The chain employs TRBV5-6 and TRBJ1-5, with 7 nucleotides matching TRBD1. Germline V gene data show CDR1 as SGHDT and CDR2 as YYEEEE. The CDR3 sequence is 14 residues long. V was pared by 4 bases and J by 5 bases, with 6 bases of the junction left unmatched. CDR3: CASSLQGNHQPQHF. DNA of the CDR3: TGTGCCAGCAGCCTACAGGGGAACCATCAGCCCCAGCATTTT.

The chain combines TRBV15 with TRBJ2-7; 12 bases are shared with TRBD2. The CDR3 loop spans 16 amino acids. The junction had 6 bases not matched to a gene; V was cut back by 3 bases and J by 3 bases. CDR1 is LNHNV and CDR2 is YYDKDF in the germline V gene (reference sequence). This CDR3 is CATSSRLAGANYEQYF. In DNA, the CDR3 is TGTGCCACCAGCAGCCGACTAGCGGGAGCTAACTACGAGCAGTACTTC. Variable domain in full (rest from reference TRBV15 and TRBJ2-7): DAMVIQNPRYQVTQFGKPVTLSCSQTLNHNVMYWYQQKSSQAPKLLFHYYDKDFNNEADTPDNFQSRRPNTSFCFLDIRSPGLGDTAMYLCATSSRLAGANYEQYFGPGTRLTVT.

The chain carries TRBV5-1 and TRBJ2-7; 10 nucleotides align to TRBD1. V dropped 0 bases and J dropped 4; count of bases not matched to a gene: 10. Looked up from germline, CDR1 is SGHRS and CDR2 is YFSETQ. The CDR3 loop spans 17 amino acids. CDR3 in DNA: TGCGCCAGCAGCTTGGGGTCCCCCCGGGACAGGGGTTACGAGCAGTACTTC. It is translated as CASSLGSPRDRGYEQYF.

The chain couples TRBV2 to TRBJ2-1; TRBD2 aligns across 11 bases. This CDR3 spans 14 amino acids. The germline CDR1 and CDR2 sequences are SNHLY and FYNNEI. V lost 6 bases, J lost 9 bases, and 7 bases stayed unmatched. This chain's CDR3 is CASSPPSGGPEQFF. CDR3 DNA: TGTGCCAGCAGCCCCCCTAGCGGGGGGCCTGAGCAGTTCTTC. Full variable domain (missing parts from reference TRBV2 and TRBJ2-1): EPEVTQTPSHQVTQMGQEVILRCVPISNHLYFYWYRQILGQKVEFLVSFYNNEISEKSEIFDDQFSVERPDGSNFTLKIRSTKLEDSAMYFCASSPPSGGPEQFFGPGTRLTVL.

V is TRBV21-1 and J is TRBJ2-7; the table's TRBD1 call for D was not verified on the DNA. TRBV21-1 is classified as a pseudogene. The CDR3 covers 14 residues. CDR3 bases: TGTGCCAGCAGCGCCCCCGGACAGGGGTGGGAGCAGTACTTC. Its translation is CASSAPGQGWEQYF.

The J gene is TRBJ2-3, the V gene TRBV7-9, with TRBD2 matching 15 bases. CDR3 length: 18 residues. V lost 5 bases, J lost 1 base, and 7 bases stayed unmatched. Germline lookup yields CDR1 SEHNR and CDR2 FQNEAQ (reference sequence). The chain's CDR3 is CASSRTSGGALGTDTQYF. CDR3 DNA sequence: TGTGCCAGCAGCCGGACTAGCGGGGGGGCCTTGGGCACAGATACGCAGTATTTT.

V is TRBV7-3 and J is TRBJ2-5, with a possible D match to TRBD1 (7 bases). This CDR3 comprises 15 residues. The V end was cut by 5 bases, the J end by 5 bases, with 18 bases between. Germline loops: CDR1 SGHTA, CDR2 FQGTGA. CDR3 protein: CASSQSTGEEETQYF. CDR3 coding DNA: TGTGCCAGCAGCCAAAGTACAGGGGAGGAGGAGACCCAGTACTTC.

This clone showed up just once. The chain recombines TRBV7-8 with TRBJ1-1; D gene ambiguous. Per germline, CDR1 SGHVS and CDR2 FQNEAQ. Trimming cost V 6 bases and J 1 base, with 9 bases left between them. The CDR3 is 13 residues long. This chain's CDR3 is CASSLTRNTEAFF. CDR3 bases: TGTGCCAGCAGTCTGACAAGGAACACTGAAGCTTTCTTT.

This chain connects TRBV30 to TRBJ2-3; D remains unclear. Trimming took 0 bases from V and 3 from J, leaving 7 bases between them. Germline-derived CDR1 and CDR2 are GTSNPN and SVGIG (reference sequence). The length of the CDR3 is 13 residues. The CDR3 DNA follows: TGTGCCTGGAGTGTACTTTTGACAGATACGCAGTATTTT. This gives the protein CAWSVLLTDTQYF.

The chain has TRBV27 and TRBJ2-7; D remains unclear. CDR1 is MNHEY, CDR2 SMNVEV, per germline (reference sequence). CDR3 length: 13 amino acids. V lost 0 bases and J lost 12, with 15 bases in between. Here the CDR3 DNA reads TGTGCCAGCAGTTTATCGGGTCTACCGGGTTTGTACTTC. This codes for CASSLSGLPGLYF.

The chain employs TRBV30 and TRBJ1-1; 7 nucleotides line up with TRBD1. With 4 bases clipped from V and 5 bases from J, the junction kept 13 bases outside the gene matches. There are 15 residues in the CDR3. Germline loops: CDR1 GTSNPN, CDR2 SVGIG (reference sequence). The CDR3 coding sequence is TGTGCCTGGACGTACCCGACAGGGATCGGAACTGAAGCTTTCTTT. Protein sequence: CAWTYPTGIGTEAFF.

The genes are TRBV2 and TRBJ1-6; TRBD1 matches at 12 bases. The germline V gene has CDR1 SNHLY and CDR2 FYNNEI. V lost 3 bases and J lost 6; bases outside the gene matches: 12. This CDR3 has 19 amino acids. CDR3 nucleotides: TGTGCCAGCAGTGATACCCGGGACAGGGGGCGTAAGGGTAATTCACCCCTCCACTTT. Encoded protein: CASSDTRDRGRKGNSPLHF.

This chain links TRBV4-2 with TRBJ2-7; the match to TRBD2 covers 13 bases. In germline, CDR1 is LGHNA, CDR2 YNFKEQ. The CDR3 consists of 16 residues. With 0 bases clipped from V and 5 bases from J, the junction kept 4 bases outside the gene matches. CDR3 region: CASSQDTSGGAHEQYF. In DNA form, the CDR3 reads TGTGCCAGCAGCCAAGATACTAGCGGGGGGGCTCACGAGCAGTACTTC.

This chain links TRBV29-1 with TRBJ2-7, with a tentative D call TRBD2 (7 bases). V was cut by 4 bases and J by 0 bases, with 13 bases left in between. In germline, CDR1 is SQVTM, CDR2 ANQGSEA. This CDR3 is built from 14 residues. The CDR3 is CSVGWGGSSYEQYF. For the CDR3, the DNA is TGCAGCGTTGGGTGGGGGGGCAGCTCCTACGAGCAGTACTTC.

This clone occurred a few times. The rearrangement joins TRBV5-1 to TRBJ2-2; possible D gene TRBD2, 6 bases. The CDR3 extends over 12 amino acids. Germline V gene sequence: CDR1 SGHRS, CDR2 YFSETQ. V was shortened by 4 bases and J by 8 bases, with 9 bases between the two germline ends. CDR3 in DNA: TGCGCCAGCAGCCCGGAGGGGGGGGAGCTGTTTTTT. This codes for CASSPEGGELFF. The whole variable domain, remainder taken from reference TRBV5-1 and TRBJ2-2, is KAGVTQTPRYLIKTRGQQVTLSCSPISGHRSVSWYQQTPGQGLQFLFEYFSETQRNKGNFPGRFSGRQFSNSRSEMNVSTLELGDSALYLCASSPEGGELFFGEGSRLTVL.

The chain has TRBV5-4 and TRBJ2-7; 7 bases agree with TRBD1. J gave up 0 bases and V 0 bases, and 0 bases lay outside the gene matches. The CDR3 totals 14 residues. Germline assignment: CDR1 SGHNT and CDR2 YYREEE (reference sequence). The CDR3 coding sequence is TGTGCCAGCAGCTTGGGACAGGGCTCCTACGAGCAGTACTTC. Amino acid sequence: CASSLGQGSYEQYF.

The chain recombines TRBV15 with TRBJ1-1, with a possible D match to TRBD1 (6 bases). The germline CDR1 and CDR2 sequences are LNHNV and YYDKDF (reference sequence). The germline V and J ends were trimmed by 3 bases and 0 bases, with 11 bases remaining between them. The CDR3 consists of 15 residues. The CDR3, as DNA: TGTGCCACCAGCAGGGGGGCAGCCATGAACACTGAAGCTTTCTTT. It specifies CATSRGAAMNTEAFF.

The V call is TRBV5-1, the J call TRBJ1-1; 11 bases map to TRBD1. The germline V gene encodes CDR1 SGHRS and CDR2 YFSETQ. CDR3 length: 16 residues. V dropped 5 bases and J dropped 4; count of bases not matched to a gene: 10. The CDR3 bases are TGCGCCAGCAGTTTAGACGGGACAGGGGGTGGCACTGAAGCTTTCTTT. Protein product: CASSLDGTGGGTEAFF.

This rearrangement joins TRBV4-2 to TRBJ2-1, with 7 bases matching TRBD2. CDR3 length: 18 residues. Germline CDR1 is LGHNA and CDR2 is YNFKEQ. The trim removed 1 base at V and 8 bases at J, leaving 17 bases unmatched. The CDR3 sequence is CASSQGGRNSGIHDEQFF. The DNA of the CDR3 is TGTGCCAGCAGCCAAGGCGGGAGAAATTCCGGTATACACGATGAGCAGTTCTTC.

This clone was recorded once. The V call is TRBV6-5, the J call TRBJ2-7, with D possibly being TRBD2 (6 bases). The CDR3 contains 13 residues. In germline, CDR1 is MNHEY, CDR2 SVGAGI. V dropped 7 bases and J dropped 2 bases, with 12 bases sitting between them. Here the CDR3 DNA reads TGTGCCAGCACCTCGGGGGTGGCCTACGAGCAGTACTTC. It translates to CASTSGVAYEQYF.

About this clone: Compared with germline, one end of the junction differs, possibly owing to a read error. V gene TRBV6-1 combines with J gene TRBJ2-7; perhaps TRBD2 as D (5 bases). The CDR3 loop spans 13 amino acids. CDR1 is MNHNS, CDR2 SASEGT, per germline. CDR3 DNA sequence: TGTGCCAGCGGGGTGGAGATGGGGTCGGAGGAGTCCTTC. Translating it yields CASGVEMGSEESF.

The CDR3: CASSGAGGLEQFF. Here the CDR3 DNA reads TGTGCCAGCTCAGGGGCCGGGGGTCTTGAGCAGTTCTTC. V gene TRBV18 combines with J gene TRBJ2-1; D may be TRBD2 (6 bases). The CDR3 contains 13 residues. V lost 5 bases, J lost 9 bases, and 14 bases lay in between. Germline loops: CDR1 KGHSH, CDR2 LQKENI.

V is TRBV10-3 and J is TRBJ2-5; TRBD1 is a possible D gene (7 bases). V was pared by 8 bases and J by 0 bases, with 10 bases between. Germline assignment: CDR1 ENHRY and CDR2 SYGVKD. The CDR3 length is 13 residues. The CDR3 DNA sequence: TGTGCCATCGCGGGGACAGACCAAGAGACCCAGTACTTC. Translation: CAIAGTDQETQYF.

The chain has TRBV19 and TRBJ1-1; a weak D match, TRBD1 (6 bases). Germline V gene lookup returns CDR1 LNHDA and CDR2 SQIVND (reference sequence). V was cut by 5 bases and J by 1 base, with 11 bases left in between. The CDR3 length is 14 residues. In nucleotides, the CDR3 is TGTGCCAGTAGTTCCCAACAGGGGAACACTGAAGCTTTCTTT. Encoded protein: CASSSQQGNTEAFF.

This chain links TRBV6-1 with TRBJ2-3; D may be TRBD2 (6 bases). The CDR3 loop spans 15 amino acids. Between the trimmed V and J ends, which lost 2 bases and 1 base, there was a span of 10 bases. Germline loops: CDR1 MNHNS, CDR2 SASEGT. CDR3 protein: CASSELGGGTDTQYF. The CDR3 nucleotides read TGTGCCAGCAGTGAACTTGGCGGGGGCACAGATACGCAGTATTTT.

The rearrangement links TRBV5-1 to TRBJ2-7; maybe TRBD2 (5 bases). V dropped 4 bases and J dropped 3 bases, with 23 bases sitting between them. This CDR3 spans 17 amino acids. Germline values: CDR1 SGHRS, CDR2 YFSETQ. CDR3: CASSGGYGVGTNYEQYF. In DNA, the CDR3 is TGCGCCAGCAGCGGAGGTTATGGTGTGGGTACAAACTACGAGCAGTACTTC.

V gene TRBV27 combines with J gene TRBJ2-3; the D is unclear. Germline CDR1 reads MNHEY; CDR2 reads SMNVEV (reference sequence). The CDR3 is made up of 13 amino acids. V was clipped by 2 bases and J by 4 bases, with 7 bases between them. CDR3 DNA: TGTGCCAGCAGTTTAGCCGTAGCAGATACGCAGTATTTT. This translates into CASSLAVADTQYF.